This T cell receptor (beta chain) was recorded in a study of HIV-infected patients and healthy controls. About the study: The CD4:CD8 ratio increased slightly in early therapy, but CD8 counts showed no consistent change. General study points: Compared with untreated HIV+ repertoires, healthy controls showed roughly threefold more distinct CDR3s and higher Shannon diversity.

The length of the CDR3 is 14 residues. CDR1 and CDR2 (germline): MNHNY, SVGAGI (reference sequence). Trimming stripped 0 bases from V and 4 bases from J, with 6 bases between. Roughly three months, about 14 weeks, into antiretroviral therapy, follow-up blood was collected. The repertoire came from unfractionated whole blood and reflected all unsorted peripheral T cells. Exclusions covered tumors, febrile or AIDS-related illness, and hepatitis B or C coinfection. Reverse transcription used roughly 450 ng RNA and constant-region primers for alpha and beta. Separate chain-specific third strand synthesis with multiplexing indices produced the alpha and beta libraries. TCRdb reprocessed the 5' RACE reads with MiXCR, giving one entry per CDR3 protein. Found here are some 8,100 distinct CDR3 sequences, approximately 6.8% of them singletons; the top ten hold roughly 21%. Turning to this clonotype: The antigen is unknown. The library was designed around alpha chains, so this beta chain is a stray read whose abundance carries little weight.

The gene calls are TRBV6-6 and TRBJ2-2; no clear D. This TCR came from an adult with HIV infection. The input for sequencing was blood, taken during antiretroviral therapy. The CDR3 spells CASSYSSITGELFF. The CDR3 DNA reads TGTGCCAGCAGTTACTCTAGCATCACCGGGGAGCTGTTTTTT.